This passage covers 9 T cell receptor beta chains from one sample sequenced in a study of blood T cell repertoires in COVID-19. Using immunoSEQ multiplex PCR, the repertoire was profiled, and TCRdb retains in-frame clones only, with some absent. The top ten hold approximately 2.9% of the sample, which has about 360,000 clones, 85% to 90% seen once. Input material: peripheral blood. These receptors originate from a human donor in a cohort sampled during active COVID-19.

In this sample, this clone turned up a few times. The chain employs TRBV6-1 and TRBJ1-2, with D possibly being TRBD1 (6 bases). CDR3 size: 15 residues. V was trimmed by 0 bases and J by 8 bases, leaving 16 bases between them. Germline CDR1 is MNHNS and CDR2 is SASEGT. CDR3 sequence reads: CASSEARGGSGGYTF. CDR3 coding DNA: TGTGCCAGCAGTGAAGCCAGAGGGGGATCGGGAGGCTACACCTTC.

The CDR3 DNA reads TGTGCCTGGAGACAGGGATCGTTTGGCTACACCTTC. Translation gives CAWRQGSFGYTF. V usage is TRBV30 and J usage is TRBJ1-2; D may be TRBD1 (6 bases). The CDR3 extends over 12 amino acids. V shed 3 bases and J shed 7 bases, with 12 bases lying between them. Germline CDR1 GTSNPN, CDR2 SVGIG (reference sequence).

J is TRBJ1-1 and V is TRBV6-5; 9 bases align to TRBD1. The CDR3 length is 15 residues. V dropped 7 bases and J dropped 0; count of bases not matched to a gene: 6. The V gene's germline CDR1 is MNHEY and CDR2 SVGAGI. The chain's CDR3 is CASIGTGSVNTEAFF. The CDR3 DNA reads as TGTGCCAGCATCGGGACAGGGAGTGTGAACACTGAAGCTTTCTTT.

The V and J genes are TRBV10-3 and TRBJ2-1; 16 bases align to TRBD2. CDR3 length: 17 residues. J gave up 9 bases and V 7 bases, and 12 bases lay outside the gene matches. The germline V gene encodes CDR1 ENHRY and CDR2 SYGVKD. Here the CDR3 reads CAITSPGTSGRAGEQFF. DNA of the CDR3: TGTGCCATCACCTCGCCCGGGACTAGCGGGAGGGCCGGTGAGCAGTTCTTC.

This clone is a singleton in its sample. The same CDR3 also results from other DNA sequences found in this sample. The J gene is TRBJ1-1, the V gene TRBV19; D is uncertain. The CDR3 is 13 amino acids. V dropped 4 bases and J dropped 1 base, with 7 bases sitting between them. Germline V gene data show CDR1 as LNHDA and CDR2 as SQIVND (reference sequence). The CDR3 loop is CASSTRRNTEAFF. CDR3 bases: TGTGCCAGTAGTACGCGTCGGAACACTGAAGCTTTCTTT.

The sample holds one count of this clone. V gene TRBV4-1 combines with J gene TRBJ2-2; D is undetermined. Deletions cut 0 bases from V and 1 base from J, with 15 bases between. This CDR3 comprises 18 residues. The germline V gene encodes CDR1 MGHRA and CDR2 YSYEKL. CDR3 sequence reads: CASSQDKRGHLNTGELFF. CDR3 in DNA: TGCGCCAGCAGCCAAGATAAACGTGGCCACCTGAACACCGGGGAGCTGTTTTTT.

The rearrangement joins TRBV7-3 to TRBJ2-1; 10 bases fit TRBD2. Germline V lookup: CDR1 SGHTA, CDR2 FQGTGA. This CDR3 contains 15 residues. Trimming at V came to 4 bases and at J to 1 base, leaving 1 base not matched to a gene. The CDR3 nucleotides read TGTGCCAGCAGCTCGGGACTAGCGTCCTACAATGAGCAGTTCTTC. It encodes CASSSGLASYNEQFF.

This clone was seen only once. The rearrangement joins TRBV5-1 to TRBJ1-2, with D possibly being TRBD1 (5 bases). V shed 3 bases and J shed 9 bases, with 27 bases lying between them. CDR1 and CDR2 from the germline V gene are SGHRS and YFSETQ. There are 17 residues in the CDR3. The CDR3 coding sequence is TGCGCCAGCAGCTACGGTAGACAGACGACGTATGTCGAAAGCTACACCTTC. This translates into CASSYGRQTTYVESYTF.

Remarks on this clone: Additional DNA sequences in this sample encode the identical CDR3. This sequence joins TRBV5-6 and TRBJ1-5, with a possible D match to TRBD1 (5 bases). The germline V and J ends were trimmed by 0 bases and 2 bases, with 6 bases remaining between them. The germline CDR1 and CDR2 sequences are SGHDT and YYEEEE. CDR3 length: 14 residues. The CDR3 spells CASSLGGGNQPQHF. The CDR3 nucleotides read TGTGCCAGCAGCTTGGGGGGCGGCAATCAGCCCCAGCATTTT.